The 21 T cell receptor beta chains below all came from one sample that was sequenced in a study of blood T cell repertoires in COVID-19. Assay used: immunoSEQ multiplex PCR; TCRdb lists only in-frame clones, some missing. The sample has around 100,000 clones; about 87% are singletons. Sequencing was done on a sample of peripheral blood. The receptors shown here come from a human donor in a cohort sampled during active COVID-19.

The rearrangement joins TRBV7-8 to TRBJ1-3; 7 nucleotides match TRBD1. The V and J ends lost 1 base and 3 bases, in that order; junction bases with no gene match: 0. The CDR3 covers 14 residues. Per germline, CDR1 SGHVS and CDR2 FQNEAQ. The CDR3 nucleotides read TGTGCCAGCAGCTTAGGGGACAGTGGAAACACCATATATTTT. Residues: CASSLGDSGNTIYF.

The chain links TRBV4-1 to TRBJ1-3; possibly TRBD1 for D (5 bases). The CDR3 loop spans 17 amino acids. Germline CDR1 MGHRA, CDR2 YSYEKL. The ends were cut back, 1 base at V and 1 base at J, with 14 bases in the middle. CDR3 loop: CASSQVQGMISGNTIYF. The DNA for the CDR3 is TGCGCCAGCAGCCAAGTCCAGGGTATGATTTCTGGAAACACCATATATTTT.

This chain uses TRBV5-4 with TRBJ1-3, with 10 bases lining up with TRBD1. The CDR3 covers 16 residues. The V and J ends lost 5 bases and 1 base, in that order; junction bases with no gene match: 6. The germline V gene encodes CDR1 SGHNT and CDR2 YYREEE (reference sequence). The chain's CDR3 is CASRSDRGQSGNTIYF. CDR3 DNA: TGTGCCAGCAGATCTGACAGGGGGCAATCTGGAAACACCATATATTTT.

The V gene is TRBV7-9, the J gene TRBJ1-4, with 8 nucleotides matching TRBD1. This CDR3 is built from 13 residues. Germline trimming cut 9 bases from V and 6 bases from J; bases unmatched to any gene: 6. The germline V gene encodes CDR1 SEHNR and CDR2 FQNEAQ (reference sequence). CDR3 coding DNA: TGTGCCAGTATCGGACAGGGCGATGAAAAACTGTTTTTT. This translates into CASIGQGDEKLFF.

J is TRBJ2-6 and V is TRBV30, with D possibly matching TRBD1 (5 bases). V lost 7 bases to trimming and J lost 0 bases, with 13 bases between them. The CDR3 is 15 amino acids. Germline loops: CDR1 GTSNPN, CDR2 SVGIG (reference sequence). The CDR3 is CALKTGSSGANVLTF. CDR3 DNA: TGTGCCTTAAAAACAGGTAGCTCTGGGGCCAACGTCCTGACTTTC.

This chain joins TRBV7-3 and TRBJ1-1; possible D gene TRBD1, 5 bases. CDR1 and CDR2 (germline): SGHTA, FQGTGA. The CDR3 covers 16 residues. V was pared by 3 bases and J by 0 bases, with 14 bases between. For the CDR3, the DNA is TGTGCCAGCAGCTTGGTGTCAAGGGGCATGAACACTGAAGCTTTCTTT. Protein sequence: CASSLVSRGMNTEAFF.

The chain links TRBV29-1 to TRBJ2-5; D remains ambiguous. V gave up 0 bases and J gave up 1 base, with 12 bases separating them. The CDR3 sequence is 15 residues long. CDR1 is SQVTM, CDR2 ANQGSEA, per germline. CDR3 loop: CSVEDLKRIQETQYF. As DNA, the CDR3 is TGCAGCGTTGAAGATCTTAAGAGGATCCAAGAGACCCAGTACTTC.

The chain links TRBV3-1 (or the pseudogene TRBV3-2) to TRBJ2-5, with D perhaps TRBD1 (6 bases). Germline lookup yields CDR1 LGHDT and CDR2 YNNKEL (reference sequence). V was pared by 0 bases and J by 5 bases, with 19 bases between. This CDR3 is built from 17 residues. CDR3 sequence reads: CASSQDRRQVAGETQYF. The CDR3 coding sequence is TGTGCCAGCAGCCAAGACAGGAGACAGGTAGCCGGGGAGACCCAGTACTTC.

The rearrangement uses TRBV7-8 and TRBJ1-2; tentatively, D is TRBD1 (6 bases). Per germline, CDR1 SGHVS and CDR2 FQNEAQ. The CDR3 length is 16 residues. The ends were cut back, 2 bases at V and 0 bases at J, with 13 bases in the middle. CDR3 nucleotides: TGTGCCAGCAGCTTACTGGGTGGGGGCTCTAACTATGGCTACACCTTC. It specifies CASSLLGGGSNYGYTF.

The V and J genes are TRBV18 and TRBJ2-1, with 10 positions matching TRBD2. Looked up from germline, CDR1 is KGHSH and CDR2 is LQKENI. The CDR3 extends over 16 amino acids. V gave up 3 bases and J gave up 3 bases; unmatched junction bases: 5. The CDR3 region has the DNA TGTGCCAGCTCACCCTCTGGGACTAGCGTCTACAATGAGCAGTTCTTC. Encoded protein: CASSPSGTSVYNEQFF.

This rearrangement joins TRBV7-2 to TRBJ1-2; possible D gene TRBD1, 5 bases. The V gene lost 3 bases and the J gene lost 7 bases, with 15 bases spanning the gap. Germline CDR1 SGHTA, CDR2 FQGNSA. The CDR3 is 14 amino acids. The CDR3, as DNA: TGTGCCAGCAGCTTGCTGAGGGGTAGCGGTGGCTACACCTTC. Encoded protein: CASSLLRGSGGYTF. The whole variable domain, filled in from reference TRBV7-2 and TRBJ1-2, reads GAGVSQSPSNKVTEKGKDVELRCDPISGHTALYWYRQSLGQGLEFLIYFQGNSAPDKSGLPSDRFSAERTGGSVSTLTIQRTQQEDSAVYLCASSLLRGSGGYTFGSGTRLTVV.

This clone has a handful of counts. The chain couples TRBV7-6 to TRBJ1-6; possible D gene TRBD1, 5 bases. Germline assignment: CDR1 SGHVS and CDR2 FNYEAQ. The germline V and J ends were trimmed by 1 base and 0 bases, with 19 bases remaining between them. This CDR3 region has 20 residues. In DNA form, the CDR3 reads TGTGCCAGCAGCTTAGAGAGACAGACCCGCCCGAGCTCCTATAATTCACCCCTCCACTTT. This sequence encodes CASSLERQTRPSSYNSPLHF. Using reference TRBV7-6 and TRBJ1-6 for the parts outside the CDR3, the full variable domain is GAGVSQSPRYKVTKRGQDVALRCDPISGHVSLYWYRQALGQGPEFLTYFNYEAQQDKSGLPNDRFSAERPEGSISTLTIQRTEQRDSAMYRCASSLERQTRPSSYNSPLHFGNGTRLTVT.

The chain uses TRBV27 and TRBJ2-1, with D uncertain. V was shortened by 6 bases and J by 2 bases, with 11 bases between the two germline ends. Germline V lookup: CDR1 MNHEY, CDR2 SMNVEV (reference sequence). This CDR3 spans 14 amino acids. The CDR3: CASSQTFTYNEQFF. The CDR3 DNA follows: TGTGCCAGCAGCCAGACATTCACCTACAATGAGCAGTTCTTC.

This chain connects TRBV9 to TRBJ1-1, with D tentatively TRBD1 (5 bases). CDR3 size: 13 residues. CDR1 and CDR2 (germline): SGDLS, YYNGEE. V gave up 4 bases and J gave up 3 bases, with 10 bases separating them. For the CDR3, the DNA is TGTGCCAGCAGCCCGGGGGTGGACACTGAAGCTTTCTTT. Its translation is CASSPGVDTEAFF.

In its sample, this clone was seen once. J is TRBJ2-3 and V is TRBV19, with TRBD2 matching over 10 bases. Germline CDR1 LNHDA, CDR2 SQIVND (reference sequence). Trimming removed 2 bases from V and 3 bases from J; junction bases left unmatched: 2. There are 15 residues in the CDR3. The chain's CDR3 is CASSILAGVTDTQYF. For the CDR3, the DNA is TGTGCCAGTAGTATACTAGCGGGAGTGACAGATACGCAGTATTTT. Full variable domain (remainder filled in from reference TRBV19 and TRBJ2-3): DGGITQSPKYLFRKEGQNVTLSCEQNLNHDAMYWYRQDPGQGLRLIYYSQIVNDFQKGDIAEGYSVSREKKESFPLTVTSAQKNPTAFYLCASSILAGVTDTQYFGPGTRLTVL.

This chain links TRBV6-5 with TRBJ1-5; TRBD1 aligns across 9 bases. V lost 4 bases to trimming and J lost 7 bases; unmatched junction nucleotides: 5. This CDR3 spans 14 amino acids. The germline CDR1 and CDR2 sequences are MNHEY and SVGAGI. As DNA, the CDR3 is TGTGCCAGCAGTTCCGGACAGGGGATCCAGCCCCAGCATTTT. Its protein is CASSSGQGIQPQHF.

The rearrangement links TRBV9 to TRBJ2-3; 13 positions agree with TRBD2. The trim removed 3 bases at V and 9 bases at J, leaving 7 bases unmatched. The CDR3 is 15 amino acids. The germline gives CDR1 SGDLS, CDR2 YYNGEE. The CDR3 DNA reads TGTGCCAGCAGCGCACTAGCGGGGGGGCTCAACACGCAGTATTTT. Translated, it gives CASSALAGGLNTQYF.

This chain connects TRBV5-1 to TRBJ2-1, with D possibly being TRBD2 (5 bases). Germline assignment: CDR1 SGHRS and CDR2 YFSETQ. The CDR3 spans 13 residues. V lost 4 bases and J lost 3, with 8 bases in between. The CDR3 coding sequence is TGCGCCAGCAGCACAGACTACTACAATGAGCAGTTCTTC. This sequence encodes CASSTDYYNEQFF.

This rearrangement joins TRBV6-2 or TRBV6-3 to TRBJ2-1; 7 bases agree with TRBD2. Looked up from germline, CDR1 is MNHEY and CDR2 is SVGEGT. J was trimmed by 0 bases and V by 6 bases; bases with no gene match: 8. The length of the CDR3 is 16 residues. The CDR3 bases are TGTGCCAGCAGCGCCTGGGGGGGGAGCTCCTACAATGAGCAGTTCTTC. Amino acids: CASSAWGGSSYNEQFF.

The chain employs TRBV18 and TRBJ2-2, with 8 bases matching TRBD2. The V gene's germline CDR1 is KGHSH and CDR2 LQKENI. With 2 bases clipped from V and 6 bases from J, the junction kept 5 bases outside the gene matches. The CDR3 has 15 residues. CDR3 in DNA: TGTGCCAGCTCACCATATACCGGGAGGGCCGGGGAGCTGTTTTTT. It translates to CASSPYTGRAGELFF.

The genes are TRBV14 and TRBJ1-2; maybe TRBD1 (5 bases). Germline V gene data show CDR1 as SGHDN and CDR2 as FVKESK. The CDR3 loop spans 15 amino acids. V shed 4 bases and J shed 3 bases, with 15 bases lying between them. This CDR3 is CASSPTGSSYYGYTF. The CDR3 DNA follows: TGTGCCAGCAGCCCCACAGGCAGTTCGTACTATGGCTACACCTTC.